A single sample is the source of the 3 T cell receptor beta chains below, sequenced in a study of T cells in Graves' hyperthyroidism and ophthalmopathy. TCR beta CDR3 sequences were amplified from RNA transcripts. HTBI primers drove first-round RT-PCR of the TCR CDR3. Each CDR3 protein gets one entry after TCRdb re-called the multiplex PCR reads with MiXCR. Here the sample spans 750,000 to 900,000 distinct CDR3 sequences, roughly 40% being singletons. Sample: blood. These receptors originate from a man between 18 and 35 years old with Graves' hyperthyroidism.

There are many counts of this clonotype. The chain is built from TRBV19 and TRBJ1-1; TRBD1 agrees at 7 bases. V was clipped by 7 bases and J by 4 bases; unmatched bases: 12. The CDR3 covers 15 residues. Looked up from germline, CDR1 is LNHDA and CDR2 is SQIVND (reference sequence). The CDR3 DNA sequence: TGTGCCAGTAACGCAGGGGGTTGGTTCGGCACTGAAGCTTTCTTT. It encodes CASNAGGWFGTEAFF.

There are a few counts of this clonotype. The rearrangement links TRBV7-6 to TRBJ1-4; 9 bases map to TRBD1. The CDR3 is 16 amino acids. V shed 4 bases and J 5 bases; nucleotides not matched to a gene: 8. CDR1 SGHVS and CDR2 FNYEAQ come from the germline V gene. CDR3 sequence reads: CASSSRYRGLNEKLFF. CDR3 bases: TGTGCCAGCAGCTCACGATACAGGGGGCTAAATGAAAAACTGTTTTTT.

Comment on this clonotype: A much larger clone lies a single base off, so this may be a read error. Here the CDR3 DNA reads TGTGCCACCAGTGATCTCACTACCAAGGGGAGGGACCCGGTCTTC. Protein product: CATSDLTTKGRDPVF. The chain uses TRBV24-1 and TRBJ2-7, with 7 bases that match TRBD2. The germline gives CDR1 KGHDR, CDR2 SFDVKD. This CDR3 comprises 15 residues.